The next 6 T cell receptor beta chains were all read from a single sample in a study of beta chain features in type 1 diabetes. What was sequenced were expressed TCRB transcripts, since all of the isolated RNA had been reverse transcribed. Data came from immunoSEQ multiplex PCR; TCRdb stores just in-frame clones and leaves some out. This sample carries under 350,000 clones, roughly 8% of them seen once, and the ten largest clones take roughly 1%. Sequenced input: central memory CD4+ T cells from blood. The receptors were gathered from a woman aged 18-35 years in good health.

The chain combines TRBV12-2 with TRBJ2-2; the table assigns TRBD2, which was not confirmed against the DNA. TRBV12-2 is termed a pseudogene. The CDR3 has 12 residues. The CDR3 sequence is CASRLTSGELFF. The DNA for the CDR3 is TGTGCAAGTCGCCTAACGAGCGGGGAGCTGTTTTTT.

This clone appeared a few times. The CDR3 protein is CASSLDLAGGNGYTF. CDR3 nucleotide sequence: TGTGCCAGCAGCTTAGATCTTGCAGGGGGCAACGGCTACACCTTC. The V call is TRBV9, the J call TRBJ1-2, with TRBD1 matching over 8 bases. The CDR3 has 15 amino acids. Germline V gene sequence: CDR1 SGDLS, CDR2 YYNGEE. Trimming cost V 4 bases and J 8 bases; bases outside gene matches: 13.

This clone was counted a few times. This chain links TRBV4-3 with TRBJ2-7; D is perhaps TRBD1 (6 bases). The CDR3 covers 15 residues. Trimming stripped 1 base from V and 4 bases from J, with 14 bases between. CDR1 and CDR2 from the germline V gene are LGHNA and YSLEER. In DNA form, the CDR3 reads TGCGCCAGCAGCCAAGCAGGACAGCCCTCTTACGAGCAGTACTTC. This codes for CASSQAGQPSYEQYF.

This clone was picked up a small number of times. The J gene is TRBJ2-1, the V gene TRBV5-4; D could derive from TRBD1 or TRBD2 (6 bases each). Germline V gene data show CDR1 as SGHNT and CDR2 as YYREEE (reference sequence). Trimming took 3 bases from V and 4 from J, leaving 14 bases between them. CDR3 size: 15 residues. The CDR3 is CASSSEGGTYNEQFF. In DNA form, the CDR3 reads TGTGCCAGCAGCTCAGAGGGGGGCACATACAATGAGCAGTTCTTC. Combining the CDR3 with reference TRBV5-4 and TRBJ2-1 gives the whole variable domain ETGVTQSPTHLIKTRGQQVTLRCSSQSGHNTVSWYQQALGQGPQFIFQYYREEENGRGNFPPRFSGLQFPNYSSELNVNALELDDSALYLCASSSEGGTYNEQFFGPGTRLTVL.

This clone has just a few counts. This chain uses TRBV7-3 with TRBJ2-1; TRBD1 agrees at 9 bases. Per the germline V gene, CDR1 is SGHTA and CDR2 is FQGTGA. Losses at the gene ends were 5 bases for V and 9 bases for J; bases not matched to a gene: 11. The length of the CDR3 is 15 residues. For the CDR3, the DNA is TGTGCCAGCAGCCCAACCGGGACAGGGATTGCTGAGCAGTTCTTC. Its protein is CASSPTGTGIAEQFF.

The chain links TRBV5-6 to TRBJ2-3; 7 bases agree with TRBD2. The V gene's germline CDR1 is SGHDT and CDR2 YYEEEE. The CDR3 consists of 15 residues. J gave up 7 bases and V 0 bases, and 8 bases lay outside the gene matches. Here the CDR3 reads CASSLVPSGPNTQYF. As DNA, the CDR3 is TGTGCCAGCAGCTTGGTGCCTAGCGGTCCAAATACGCAGTATTTT.